The 2 T cell receptor beta chains reported below all come from one sample, sequenced in a study of blood T cell repertoires in COVID-19 (TCRdb year 2020). Library preparation employed the immunoSEQ multiplex PCR assay. Sourced from immuneACCESS, this table was stored by TCRdb with only in-frame sequences that have V and J called. A share of the clones is absent; for the studies checked, an unresolved V gene accounts for under half, and the remainder has no known explanation. For this sample the table gives about 99,000 clones, of which roughly nine tenths were detected only once. The ten largest make up under 8% of the sample. The specimen sequenced was peripheral blood. The source of these receptors is a human donor in a cohort sampled during active COVID-19.

V and J are TRBV27 and TRBJ1-4, with TRBD1 matching over 7 bases. Per germline, CDR1 MNHEY and CDR2 SMNVEV (reference sequence). The CDR3 has 15 residues. The J segment lost 0 bases and the V segment lost 3 bases, leaving 1 base of the junction unmatched. CDR3 region: CASSFDRATNEKLFF. The CDR3 nucleotides read TGTGCCAGCAGTTTCGACAGGGCAACTAATGAAAAACTGTTTTTT.

J is TRBJ1-4 and V is TRBV6-5, with TRBD1 as a possible D gene (6 bases). The CDR3 runs 16 residues. In germline, CDR1 is MNHEY, CDR2 SVGAGI. With 2 bases removed from V and 3 bases from J, the gap between germline ends came to 13 bases. The CDR3 sequence is CASSYDGRTANEKLFF. The CDR3 DNA reads TGTGCCAGCAGTTACGACGGACGGACAGCTAATGAAAAACTGTTTTTT.